Shown below are 21 T cell receptor beta chains from a single sample sequenced in a study of T cell changes during pregnancy in multiple sclerosis. The assay was immunoSEQ multiplex PCR, and TCRdb's table has in-frame clones only and misses some. Seen here are 110,000 or so clones, about 94% observed once, and the top ten hold roughly 6.2%. The material sequenced was peripheral blood, taken before pregnancy. Source of these receptors: a female donor with multiple sclerosis, enrolled in a pregnancy study.

The CDR3 DNA is TGTGCCAGTAGTATATATCCAAAAGGGACAGGGGCCTACAATGAGCAGTTCTTC. It codes for CASSIYPKGTGAYNEQFF. The V call is TRBV19, the J call TRBJ2-1; 10 bases are a match to TRBD1. Looked up from germline, CDR1 is LNHDA and CDR2 is SQIVND (reference sequence). The CDR3 loop spans 18 amino acids. V lost 2 bases to trimming and J lost 2 bases; unmatched junction nucleotides: 9.

This chain's CDR3 is CASSPGQTAYEQYF. CDR3 DNA sequence: TGTGCCAGCAGCCCGGGACAGACGGCCTACGAGCAGTACTTC. This rearrangement joins TRBV7-2 to TRBJ2-7; 7 nucleotides agree with TRBD1. V lost 5 bases to trimming and J lost 2 bases; unmatched junction nucleotides: 6. Germline V lookup: CDR1 SGHTA, CDR2 FQGNSA. This CDR3 is 14 amino acids long.

CDR3 in amino acids: CASSLERPHYGYTF. CDR3 nucleotides: TGTGCCAGCAGCTTGGAGCGGCCGCACTATGGCTACACCTTC. The chain employs TRBV5-4 and TRBJ1-2; no firm D call. CDR3 length: 14 amino acids. Germline-derived CDR1 and CDR2 are SGHNT and YYREEE (reference sequence). V was cut by 0 bases and J by 3 bases, with 9 bases left in between. Filled out from reference TRBV5-4 and TRBJ1-2, the complete variable domain reads ETGVTQSPTHLIKTRGQQVTLRCSSQSGHNTVSWYQQALGQGPQFIFQYYREEENGRGNFPPRFSGLQFPNYSSELNVNALELDDSALYLCASSLERPHYGYTFGSGTRLTVV.

The DNA of the CDR3 is TGCGCCAGCAGCTTGTCGACTAGCGGGACCCAGAGCCAGTACTTC. Translation: CASSLSTSGTQSQYF. The gene calls are TRBV5-1 and TRBJ2-5; 11 bases match TRBD2. The CDR3 totals 15 residues. The V gene end was trimmed by 1 base and the J gene end by 10 bases; junction bases not matched to a gene: 9. Germline assignment: CDR1 SGHRS and CDR2 YFSETQ.

The V call is TRBV11-3, the J call TRBJ2-1; D is uncertain. The V gene's germline CDR1 is SGHNT and CDR2 YENEEA. V lost 5 bases, J lost 9 bases, and 11 bases lay in between. The CDR3 spans 12 residues. CDR3 amino acids: CASSTLESEQFF. Here the CDR3 DNA reads TGTGCCAGCAGCACCCTTGAGAGTGAGCAGTTCTTC. Combining the CDR3 with reference TRBV11-3 and TRBJ2-1 gives the whole variable domain EAGVVQSPRYKIIEKKQPVAFWCNPISGHNTLYWYLQNLGQGPELLIRYENEEAVDDSQLPKDRFSAERLKGVDSTLKIQPAELGDSAVYLCASSTLESEQFFGPGTRLTVL.

This clone has only a few counts. The CDR3 loop reads CSTGQGTEAFF. The DNA of the CDR3 is TGCAGCACTGGACAGGGCACTGAAGCTTTCTTT. The chain joins TRBV29-1 to TRBJ1-1, with 8 bases that match TRBD1. Germline V gene sequence: CDR1 SQVTM, CDR2 ANQGSEA. There are 11 residues in the CDR3. V lost 8 bases and J lost 4; bases outside the gene matches: 3.

The chain combines TRBV18 with TRBJ2-1; tentatively, D is TRBD2 (5 bases). With 4 bases removed from V and 0 bases from J, the gap between germline ends came to 10 bases. This CDR3 has 15 residues. Germline CDR1 and CDR2: KGHSH and LQKENI. As DNA, the CDR3 is TGTGCCAGCTCACGGGAGACCAGCTCCTACAATGAGCAGTTCTTC. The encoded protein is CASSRETSSYNEQFF.

The V call is TRBV29-1, the J call TRBJ1-1; a weak D match, TRBD1 (6 bases). Trimming removed 3 bases from V and 3 bases from J, with 11 bases in between. Germline lookup yields CDR1 SQVTM and CDR2 ANQGSEA. CDR3 size: 13 residues. The CDR3 region is CSVEGARDTEAFF. CDR3 nucleotide sequence: TGCAGCGTTGAGGGGGCAAGAGACACTGAAGCTTTCTTT.

The gene calls are TRBV4-2 and TRBJ2-5; 7 bases are a match to TRBD2. Germline V gives CDR1 LGHNA, CDR2 YNFKEQ. After removal of 0 bases from V and 3 bases from J, the junction contained 7 bases not matched to a gene. The CDR3 covers 16 residues. The CDR3 protein is CASSQDWWGGKETQYF. Here the CDR3 DNA reads TGTGCCAGCAGCCAAGATTGGTGGGGGGGAAAAGAGACCCAGTACTTC.

V is TRBV19 and J is TRBJ2-3, with 9 bases aligning to TRBD1. Germline V gives CDR1 LNHDA, CDR2 SQIVND (reference sequence). The J segment lost 2 bases and the V segment lost 5 bases, leaving 5 bases of the junction unmatched. This CDR3 region has 15 residues. CDR3 nucleotides: TGTGCCAGTAGTGCCGGGACAGGGTTCACAGATACGCAGTATTTT. Protein: CASSAGTGFTDTQYF.

The chain uses TRBV10-2 and TRBJ1-1; D gene unclear. CDR1 is WSHSY, CDR2 SAAADI, per germline. V lost 5 bases and J 2 bases, leaving 3 bases between the germline ends. The CDR3 has 11 amino acids. In DNA form, the CDR3 reads TGCGCCAGCAGTCAAAACACTGAAGCTTTCTTT. Translated, it gives CASSQNTEAFF.

The chain has TRBV7-2 and TRBJ1-2; D remains unclear. Per the germline V gene, CDR1 is SGHTA and CDR2 is FQGNSA. This CDR3 comprises 14 residues. V lost 7 bases to trimming and J lost 1 base, with 13 bases between them. As DNA, the CDR3 is TGTGCCAGCACCATTAGCGCGGTTAACTATGGCTACACCTTC. Translated, it gives CASTISAVNYGYTF.

This clone came up once. V gene TRBV6-5 combines with J gene TRBJ1-4; 7 bases align to TRBD1. Germline lookup yields CDR1 MNHEY and CDR2 SVGAGI. CDR3 length equals 14 residues. V was clipped by 3 bases and J by 6 bases; unmatched bases: 4. The CDR3 DNA reads as TGTGCCAGCAGTTATTGGCAGGGGGATGAAAAACTGTTTTTT. It specifies CASSYWQGDEKLFF.

This clone came up once. V and J are TRBV28 and TRBJ2-4; D possibly corresponds to TRBD2 (5 bases). Germline loops: CDR1 MDHEN, CDR2 SYDVKM. CDR3 length: 13 amino acids. With 5 bases removed from V and 9 bases from J, the gap between germline ends came to 14 bases. The CDR3 protein is CASSPGGRGIQYF. The CDR3 DNA sequence: TGTGCCAGCAGTCCTGGCGGGCGCGGCATTCAGTACTTC.

The V call is TRBV28, the J call TRBJ1-1; D gene uncertain. CDR1 MDHEN and CDR2 SYDVKM come from the germline V gene. V gave up 3 bases and J gave up 5 bases, with 4 bases separating them. The CDR3 length is 11 residues. The CDR3 DNA is TGTGCCAGCAGTTTTCCGACTGAAGCTTTCTTT. Encoded protein: CASSFPTEAFF.

CDR3 sequence reads: CAWSIDQGSNQPQHF. CDR3 DNA: TGTGCCTGGAGTATAGACCAGGGGAGCAATCAGCCCCAGCATTTT. The gene calls are TRBV30 and TRBJ1-5; tentative D call: TRBD1 (6 bases). Trimming cost V 2 bases and J 1 base, with 12 bases left between them. Germline V gives CDR1 GTSNPN, CDR2 SVGIG (reference sequence). The CDR3 totals 15 residues.

This clone was seen a few times. The chain is built from TRBV27 and TRBJ1-1; TRBD1 is a possible D gene (6 bases). Trimming removed 4 bases from V and 1 base from J, with 10 bases in between. The CDR3 runs 14 residues. Germline V gene sequence: CDR1 MNHEY, CDR2 SMNVEV (reference sequence). The CDR3 region is CASSSRGGNTEAFF. CDR3 nucleotide sequence: TGTGCCAGCAGTTCCAGGGGCGGGAACACTGAAGCTTTCTTT.

The chain recombines TRBV6-1 with TRBJ2-1, with 9 bases matching TRBD2. The CDR3 totals 14 residues. The J segment lost 7 bases and the V segment lost 2 bases, leaving 3 bases of the junction unmatched. The germline V gene encodes CDR1 MNHNS and CDR2 SASEGT. The CDR3 DNA follows: TGTGCCAGCAGTGAACTAGCGGGATTTAATGAGCAGTTCTTC. It yields the protein CASSELAGFNEQFF.

V gene TRBV28 combines with J gene TRBJ2-7, with D possibly being TRBD2 (6 bases). There are 10 residues in the CDR3. Germline loops: CDR1 MDHEN, CDR2 SYDVKM. V lost 11 bases and J 5 bases, leaving 10 bases between the germline ends. CDR3 amino acids: CAAGRDEQYF. In DNA, the CDR3 is TGTGCCGCGGGGCGAGACGAGCAGTACTTC. The whole variable domain, filled in from reference TRBV28 and TRBJ2-7, reads DVKVTQSSRYLVKRTGEKVFLECVQDMDHENMFWYRQDPGLGLRLIYFSYDVKMKEKGDIPEGYSVSREKKERFSLILESASTNQTSMYLCAAGRDEQYFGPGTRLTVT.

The chain uses TRBV5-6 and TRBJ2-7; 9 nucleotides agree with TRBD1. This CDR3 has 14 amino acids. V was clipped by 7 bases and J by 6 bases; unmatched bases: 11. Per germline, CDR1 SGHDT and CDR2 YYEEEE. The CDR3 DNA follows: TGTGCCAGCGGAGCCGGGACAGGGTATGGCGAGCAGTACTTC. Protein: CASGAGTGYGEQYF.

The chain is built from TRBV5-6 and TRBJ1-1; D not certain. CDR3 length: 15 amino acids. Germline V gives CDR1 SGHDT, CDR2 YYEEEE. Trimming removed 2 bases at V and 4 bases at J, with 15 bases between. This chain's CDR3 is CASSFSGERITEAFF. Written as DNA, the CDR3 is TGTGCCAGCAGCTTTAGCGGAGAGAGAATCACTGAAGCTTTCTTT.